This T cell receptor beta chain was recorded in a study of vaccination and CD4 T cells after COVID-19 (dated by TCRdb to 2021 to 2024). The study in broad terms: SARS-CoV-2 positivity had been established in the convalescent patients by nasal swab PCR, and mild disease was recorded in roughly 10 of these patients and severe disease in one. The convalescent cohort included six males and four females, with two Hispanic individuals, seven Caucasians, two Asians and one multiracial person. Each participant got two doses of either the Pfizer-BioNTech BNT162b2 vaccine (n=8) or the Moderna mRNA-1273 vaccine (n=2). Post-COVID blood samples from convalescent patients were collected a median of roughly 100 days after diagnosis, with a range of 35 to 161 days. Post-vaccine blood samples were taken a median of about 70 days after the second vaccine dose, with a range of roughly 13 to 250 days. For stimulating the cultures, overlapping spike peptide pools were used, derived from SARS-CoV-2 as well as from the common cold coronaviruses HCoV-NL63, HCoV-OC43 and HCoV-229E. Control cultures used a CEFX viral epitope pool as positive control, an HIV-1 Nef peptide pool as negative control, or no peptide. In roughly eleven COVID-19 convalescent patients and a few infection-naive healthy vaccine recipients, the spike-specific CD4+ TCR repertoire before mRNA vaccination was compared with the repertoire after mRNA vaccination.

Library preparation employed PCR. DNA from cultured CD4+ T cells underwent TCR sequencing with the Oncomine TCR Beta short-read assay at the Johns Hopkins FTIC core. The QIAamp micro DNA kit was used to extract genomic DNA from the cultured CD4+ T cells. Oncomine TCR Beta libraries from cultured CD4+ T cells were pooled using unique dual indexes and sequenced on an Illumina iSeq 100. On the study's bioinformatics: Non-productive sequences were filtered out, and CDR3s that did not start with C, did not end with F or W, or were shorter than 7 amino acids were discarded. Antigen-specific clonotypes were identified with the MANAFEST web application by comparing peptide-stimulated wells with reference and other culture wells. An FDR below 0.05, an odds ratio above 5, and a productive frequency above 0.1% in at least two of three replicate wells were required for clones to be considered positive. Clonotypes that were significantly expanded in both SARS-CoV-2 spike wells and at least one common cold coronavirus spike condition were defined as cross-reactive. Levenshtein distances (stringdist) and unrooted phylogenetic trees (ape) in R version 3.6.1 were used to assess CDR3 homology. TCRdb reprocessing: public reads trimmed at Q25 with fastp, clones called with MiXCR, in-frame beta chains kept. Here each entry gathers all rows of one CDR3 protein and keeps the most common genes and DNA. TCRdb, not the authors, supplied the V and J calls. The sample table holds over 11,000 distinct CDR3 sequences, of which 25% to 40% were seen once. The leading ten clones occupy approximately 10% of the sample.

What this sample's treatment or condition label stands for: approximately 11-day PBMC culture with coronavirus spike peptide pools or control peptides (ViraFEST assay). The ViraFEST assay was used in the study, in which antigen-specific T cells were expanded with peptide pools and expanded clonotypes were subsequently identified by TCR sequencing. The convalescent patients' positive SARS-CoV-2 PCR tests were from March to December 2020, which was before the Alpha, Beta and Delta variants emerged in the United States. Each well held about 1.8 million PBMCs cultured with roughly 9.2 ug/ml peptide pools in IMDM containing approximately 5% human AB serum and roughly 9.3 IU/ml IL-2. On days 3 and 7, half of the culture medium was replaced with fresh IL-2-containing medium. CD4+ T cells were isolated after roughly 10 days of culture through negative selection using the EasySep CD4+ T cell isolation kit. Ficoll-Paque Plus gradient centrifugation was used to isolate PBMCs from whole blood, and the isolated PBMCs were then either used fresh or cryopreserved at -140C. Culture conditions were generally each tested in triplicate wells.

What the authors observed across the whole study: Of the vaccine-specific clones in convalescent patients, 304 of 307, or nearly all, reacted only to SARS-CoV-2 spike and did not cross-react with common cold coronaviruses. An increase in the median number of SARS-CoV-2-reactive clonotypes from 20 to 25 after infection to 35 to 40 after vaccination was observed, but the change was not found to be significant. Only a relatively small number of convalescent patients were included in the study, and early timepoints following natural infection were not analyzed. Among convalescent patients, a median around 86% of the SARS-CoV-2-reactive clones seen after vaccination appeared only after vaccination, which suggests priming specific to the vaccine.

A note on this clonotype: Its specific antigen is unknown. Base qualities were left out, and no much larger clone turns up one base away.

Cut back by 3 bases and 9 bases, the V and J ends lie 27 bases apart. Counted from cysteine to phenylalanine, this CDR3 has 17 amino acids. The DNA shown is the 51-base CDR3, in frame from base 1. CDR1 is given as MNHEY and CDR2 as SVGEGT, both from the germline V gene. This clonotype was obtained from a human donor who had recovered from COVID-19. The material sequenced was CD4+ T cells from blood, cultured in vitro, taken after SARS-CoV-2 vaccination. The rearranged segments are TRBV6-2 or TRBV6-3 and TRBJ2-7; TRBD2 is a possible D gene, resting on 5 matching bases. CDR3 loop: CASSYGFVTNPFGGQYF. The DNA sequence reads TGTGCCAGCAGTTATGGGTTCGTGACTAACCCCTTCGGTGGGCAGTACTTC.